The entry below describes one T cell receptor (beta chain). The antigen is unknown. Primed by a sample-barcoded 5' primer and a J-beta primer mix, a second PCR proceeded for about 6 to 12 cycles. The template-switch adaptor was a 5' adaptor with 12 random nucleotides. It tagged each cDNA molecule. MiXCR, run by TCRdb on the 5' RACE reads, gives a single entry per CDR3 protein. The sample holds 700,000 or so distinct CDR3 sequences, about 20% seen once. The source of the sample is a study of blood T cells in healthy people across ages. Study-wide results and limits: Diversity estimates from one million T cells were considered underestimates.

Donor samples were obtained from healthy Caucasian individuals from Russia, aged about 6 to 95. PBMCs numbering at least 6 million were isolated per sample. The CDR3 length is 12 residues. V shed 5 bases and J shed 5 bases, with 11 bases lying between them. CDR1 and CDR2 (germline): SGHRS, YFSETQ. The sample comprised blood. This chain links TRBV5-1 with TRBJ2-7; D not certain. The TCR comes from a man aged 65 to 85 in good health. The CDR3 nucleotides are TGCGCCAGCAGTATAGAGTGGAACGAGCAGTACTTC. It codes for CASSIEWNEQYF.